Below, 25 T cell receptor beta chains from the same sample are listed, as sequenced in a study of regulatory T cells in long-lasting Graves disease. As for time point: newly diagnosed GD, antithyroid drugs for less than 3 months. Making the TCR library involved RNA that had been extracted from PBMCs. In building TCR beta libraries, iRepertoire HTBI primers were used together with Arm-PCR of CDR3 regions. TCRdb re-analysed the multiplex PCR reads in MiXCR, keeping a single row per CDR3 protein. The table includes roughly 500,000 distinct CDR3 sequences, roughly 14% detected once. This sample also appeared in a second study, on T cells in Graves' hyperthyroidism and ophthalmopathy.

Sequencing was performed on peripheral blood mononuclear cells (PBMCs), taken at new diagnosis, from a patient treated with antithyroid drugs. These receptors all come from a man under 40 with Graves disease.

CDR3 protein: CASSSPSGRFGEQYF. DNA for the CDR3: TGTGCCAGCAGCTCTCCTAGCGGGAGATTTGGCGAGCAGTACTTC. J is TRBJ2-7 and V is TRBV11-3, with TRBD2 matching over 10 bases. Germline V CDR1 and CDR2: SGHNT, YENEEA. The V segment lost 4 bases and the J segment 6 bases; nucleotides outside the gene matches: 9. The length of the CDR3 is 15 residues.

This clonotype was detected many times. The chain has TRBV20-1 and TRBJ2-3; 9 bases line up with TRBD2. Unmatched junction bases numbered 4, after V lost 1 base and J lost 2 bases. Germline assignment: CDR1 DFQATT and CDR2 SNEGSKA (reference sequence). The CDR3 runs 15 residues. The CDR3 DNA follows: TGCAGTGCTAGAGTTGCGGGAGGGGTCACAGATACGCAGTATTTT. Translating gives CSARVAGGVTDTQYF.

This chain links TRBV20-1 with TRBJ2-5; 10 positions match TRBD2. The germline gives CDR1 DFQATT, CDR2 SNEGSKA (reference sequence). J was trimmed by 5 bases and V by 1 base; bases with no gene match: 16. The CDR3 loop spans 18 amino acids. CDR3 residues: CSARVPLAAGGPAETQYF. CDR3 bases: TGCAGTGCTAGAGTCCCTTTAGCAGCGGGAGGGCCGGCGGAGACCCAGTACTTC.

With regard to this clonotype: This sequence is one base from a far larger clone and is likely a read error. The chain has TRBV6-2 or TRBV6-3 and TRBJ1-1; D may be TRBD1 (5 bases). Germline CDR1 MNHEY, CDR2 SVGEGT. The CDR3 consists of 15 residues. The V end was cut by 5 bases, the J end by 1 base, with 14 bases between. Written as DNA, the CDR3 is TGTGCCAGCAGTGAGGGGCCTTCGACGAACACTGAAGCTTTCTTT. The encoded protein is CASSEGPSTNTEAFF.

This clonotype was seen ten or more times. The rearrangement joins TRBV9 to TRBJ1-1; 7 bases are a match to TRBD1. The CDR3 is made up of 15 amino acids. Germline assignment: CDR1 SGDLS and CDR2 YYNGEE. The J segment lost 3 bases and the V segment lost 3 bases, leaving 8 bases of the junction unmatched. The CDR3 region has the DNA TGTGCCAGCAGCGCGCGGGAGGGGGCAGACACTGAAGCTTTCTTT. Translated, it gives CASSAREGADTEAFF.

This clonotype was seen ten or more times. This rearrangement joins TRBV5-1 to TRBJ2-7; D ambiguous. Germline V gene data show CDR1 as SGHRS and CDR2 as YFSETQ. The CDR3 sequence is 15 residues long. V lost 0 bases and J 6 bases, leaving 16 bases between the germline ends. CDR3 protein: CASSLVQAPLGEQYF. CDR3 nucleotide sequence: TGCGCCAGCAGCTTGGTGCAGGCCCCACTGGGCGAGCAGTACTTC.

This clonotype was recorded at least ten times. CDR3 region: CASSRDPLSGLVPYEQYF. For the CDR3, the DNA is TGTGCCAGCAGCCGGGACCCCCTTTCGGGACTAGTCCCCTACGAGCAGTACTTC. The chain employs TRBV3-1 and TRBJ2-7; 8 bases map to TRBD2. This CDR3 region has 18 residues. V lost 4 bases, J lost 2 bases, and 16 bases stayed unmatched. The germline gives CDR1 LGHDT, CDR2 YNNKEL (reference sequence).

This clonotype was seen many times. The rearrangement uses TRBV28 and TRBJ1-5, with D hard to call. There are 18 residues in the CDR3. Germline V gives CDR1 MDHEN, CDR2 SYDVKM. V was clipped by 5 bases and J by 0 bases, with 20 bases between them. The CDR3 DNA follows: TGTGCCAGCAGTGTCCCGGGAGGGAGATCGTATAGCAATCAGCCCCAGCATTTT. This translates into CASSVPGGRSYSNQPQHF.

This clonotype was counted a few times. The chain recombines TRBV27 with TRBJ2-1; tentative D call: TRBD2 (6 bases). In germline, CDR1 is MNHEY, CDR2 SMNVEV (reference sequence). The CDR3 covers 15 residues. Trimming shortened V by 8 bases and J by 7 bases, and 21 bases separated the two germline ends. CDR3 protein: CASRRDSHGANEQFF. The DNA of the CDR3 is TGTGCCAGCCGCCGGGACTCTCACGGGGCTAATGAGCAGTTCTTC.

The V and J genes are TRBV4-1 and TRBJ2-3; a weak D match, TRBD1 (5 bases). CDR1 MGHRA and CDR2 YSYEKL come from the germline V gene. Deletions cut 2 bases from V and 6 bases from J, with 21 bases between. This CDR3 has 17 residues. The CDR3 here is CASSQPRAPPHRDTQYF. The CDR3 DNA sequence: TGCGCCAGCAGCCAACCAAGGGCCCCCCCCCACAGGGATACGCAGTATTTT.

This clonotype was counted at least ten times. The V gene is TRBV20-1, the J gene TRBJ1-1, with TRBD1 matching over 7 bases. The germline gives CDR1 DFQATT, CDR2 SNEGSKA (reference sequence). The CDR3 contains 11 residues. The J segment lost 8 bases and the V segment lost 4 bases, leaving 4 bases of the junction unmatched. The CDR3 protein is CSAIGDSEAFF. Here the CDR3 DNA reads TGCAGTGCTATTGGGGACAGCGAAGCTTTCTTT.

This clonotype has at least ten counts. This chain links TRBV11-2 with TRBJ2-1, with 9 nucleotides matching TRBD1. Per the germline V gene, CDR1 is SGHAT and CDR2 is FQNNGV. This CDR3 is 16 amino acids long. Germline trimming cut 2 bases from V and 9 bases from J; bases unmatched to any gene: 11. CDR3 sequence reads: CASSLSPDRGVGEQFF. The CDR3 DNA follows: TGTGCCAGCAGCTTATCTCCGGACAGGGGAGTTGGTGAGCAGTTCTTC.

J is TRBJ1-1 and V is TRBV7-8, with a possible D match to TRBD1 (6 bases). The CDR3 sequence is 15 residues long. Trimming cost V 0 bases and J 4 bases, with 12 bases left between them. In germline, CDR1 is SGHVS, CDR2 FQNEAQ. The CDR3 region has the DNA TGTGCCAGCAGCTTAGCCGGGACAATGAGCACTGAAGCTTTCTTT. It is translated as CASSLAGTMSTEAFF. The complete variable domain, with remaining parts taken from reference TRBV7-8 and TRBJ1-1, reads GAGVSQSPRYKVAKRGQDVALRCDPISGHVSLFWYQQALGQGPEFLTYFQNEAQLDKSGLPSDRFFAERPEGSVSTLKIQRTQQEDSAVYLCASSLAGTMSTEAFFGQGTRLTVV.

About this clonotype: Just one base apart from a much larger clone, this may be a read error. The CDR3 loop is CSAGDDASDYNEQFF. As DNA, the CDR3 is TGCAGTGCTGGAGATGACGCTAGCGACTACAATGAGCAGTTCTTC. The chain uses TRBV20-1 and TRBJ2-1; tentative D call: TRBD2 (6 bases). The germline V gene encodes CDR1 DFQATT and CDR2 SNEGSKA (reference sequence). CDR3 length: 15 amino acids.

Concerning this clonotype itself: Given a much more abundant clone one base away, this may be a read error. The CDR3 sequence is CASSLGQYCEQYF. CDR3 DNA sequence: TGTGCCAGCAGTTTAGGGCAGTACTGCGAGCAGTACTTC. V gene TRBV12-3 or TRBV12-4 combines with J gene TRBJ2-7, with D hard to call. The CDR3 runs 13 residues. Trimming stripped 1 base from V and 6 bases from J, with 10 bases between.

The CDR3 loop is CASIAGYEQYF. In nucleotides, the CDR3 is TGTGCCAGCATAGCAGGGTACGAGCAGTACTTC. The chain has TRBV2 and TRBJ2-7, with a weak D call TRBD1 (5 bases). Trimming left V 7 bases short and J 4 bases short, with 8 bases between. The CDR3 sequence is 11 residues long. From germline, CDR1 is SNHLY and CDR2 FYNNEI.

On this clonotype itself: This could be a read error, since a much larger clone is one nucleotide away. The chain recombines TRBV7-3 with TRBJ1-5; D is perhaps TRBD1 (5 bases). CDR3 length: 14 residues. Trimming took 5 bases from V and 4 from J, leaving 12 bases between them. Germline V CDR1 and CDR2: SGHTA, FQGTGA. The CDR3 coding sequence is TGTGCCAGCAGCAGGATAGGGGTAAATCAGCCCCAGCATTTT. Its translation: CASSRIGVNQPQHF. The variable domain in full, with the rest retrieved from reference TRBV7-3 and TRBJ1-5, is GAGVSQTPSNKVTEKGKYVELRCDPISGHTALYWYRQSLGQGPEFLIYFQGTGAADDSGLPNDRFFAVRPEGSVSTLKIQRTERGDSAVYLCASSRIGVNQPQHFGDGTRLSIL.

Many counts were recorded for this clonotype. V usage is TRBV6-1 and J usage is TRBJ2-3, with 11 bases aligning to TRBD2. Germline V gene data show CDR1 as MNHNS and CDR2 as SASEGT. The length of the CDR3 is 17 residues. J lost 8 bases, V lost 5 bases, and 15 bases had no gene match. The DNA of the CDR3 is TGTGCCAGCAGTCCCCTGACTAGCGGGGTGGTGTTGAGTACGCAGTATTTT. It yields the protein CASSPLTSGVVLSTQYF.

In its sample, this clonotype was seen many times. J is TRBJ2-5 and V is TRBV11-1; D ambiguous. CDR1 is SGHAT and CDR2 is FQDESV in the germline V gene (reference sequence). Trimming left V 3 bases short and J 5 bases short, with 10 bases between. The length of the CDR3 is 13 residues. The DNA of the CDR3 is TGTGCCAGCAGCTTCACTGTTGGGGAGACCCAGTACTTC. Translating gives CASSFTVGETQYF.

This clonotype was counted ten times or more. The chain uses TRBV25-1 and TRBJ2-7; possibly TRBD1 for D (5 bases). The CDR3 is 12 residues long. V lost 7 bases and J 3 bases, leaving 10 bases between the germline ends. CDR1 and CDR2 from the germline V gene are MGHDK and SYGVNS. The CDR3 is CASMTAYYEQYF. CDR3 nucleotides: TGTGCCAGCATGACAGCCTACTACGAGCAGTACTTC.

There are a few counts of this clonotype. This rearrangement joins TRBV14 to TRBJ2-1; D remains ambiguous. This CDR3 has 13 amino acids. V lost 5 bases and J 3 bases, leaving 8 bases between the germline ends. Germline lookup yields CDR1 SGHDN and CDR2 FVKESK. The CDR3 DNA follows: TGTGCCAGCAGCTGGGCCGGCTACAATGAGCAGTTCTTC. Residues: CASSWAGYNEQFF.

This chain connects TRBV24-1 to TRBJ1-2; unclear D gene. CDR1 KGHDR and CDR2 SFDVKD come from the germline V gene. The length of the CDR3 is 14 residues. Trimming stripped 4 bases from V and 4 bases from J, with 12 bases between. CDR3 amino acids: CATSDHTYSYGYTF. As DNA, the CDR3 is TGTGCCACCAGTGACCATACCTACAGCTATGGCTACACCTTC.

This clonotype was observed a handful of times. The chain has TRBV25-1 and TRBJ2-7, with D possibly called TRBD1 or TRBD2 (5 bases each). V dropped 7 bases and J dropped 0 bases, with 7 bases sitting between them. CDR3 size: 12 residues. From germline, CDR1 is MGHDK and CDR2 SYGVNS. CDR3 sequence: CASKGSSYEQYF. The CDR3 DNA sequence: TGTGCCAGCAAGGGGAGCTCCTACGAGCAGTACTTC.

The chain has TRBV4-1 and TRBJ2-5; 10 bases map to TRBD2. Per the germline V gene, CDR1 is MGHRA and CDR2 is YSYEKL. V lost 5 bases and J lost 3; bases outside the gene matches: 6. The CDR3 has 15 residues. CDR3 nucleotides: TGCGCCAGCAGCTCGCCGGGACTAGCGAAAGAGACCCAGTACTTC. Translated, it gives CASSSPGLAKETQYF.

The chain has TRBV7-9 and TRBJ1-2; no definite D call. Germline lookup yields CDR1 SEHNR and CDR2 FQNEAQ (reference sequence). This CDR3 comprises 12 residues. Trimming removed 3 bases from V and 4 bases from J, with 6 bases in between. In DNA, the CDR3 is TGTGCCAGCAGCTTTGTAGGCTATGGCTACACCTTC. Translated, it gives CASSFVGYGYTF.